This entry concerns a single T cell receptor (beta chain). TCRdb keeps only in-frame clones here, not all; method: immunoSEQ multiplex PCR. Altogether over 60,000 clones are present, roughly 95% being singletons, with the ten largest covering approximately 0.03%. The record originates from a study of shared T cell receptors in the human thymus. The V gene lost 1 base and the J gene lost 5 bases, with 11 bases spanning the gap. CDR1 is LGHNA and CDR2 is YNFKEQ in the germline V gene. The CDR3 sequence is 14 residues long. The chain couples TRBV4-2 to TRBJ1-1; no clear D gene. The receptor's source is a human donor. Sequenced: thymocytes. The CDR3 spells CASSQVGRDTEAFF. The CDR3 nucleotides are TGTGCCAGCAGCCAAGTAGGAAGGGATACTGAAGCTTTCTTT.